A selection of T cell receptor beta chains follows, all from one sample in a study of T cell repertoires in cytomegalovirus infection. From the reads, TCRdb called clonotypes with MiXCR, one entry per CDR3 protein. The sample has 300,000 to 450,000 distinct CDR3 sequences; roughly 18% are singletons. What was sequenced was PBMCs. The receptors here all came from a human donor in good health (CMV status not recorded). Some clones in this sample may be carry-over from other donors' samples. The CDR3 runs from the conserved cysteine through the conserved F or W.

j_call v_call cdr3_aa
TRBJ2-7 TRBV7-6 CASSFTYSGKGNEQYF
TRBJ2-7 TRBV20-1 CSANQAARGWSYEQYF
TRBJ1-1 TRBV5-6 CASSSGRWGTEAFF
TRBJ2-1 TRBV3-1 CASSPDRGLYNEQFF
TRBJ2-3 TRBV5-1 CASSLGGSPDTQYF
TRBJ2-1 TRBV19 CASSIAGTISYNEQFF
TRBJ2-3 TRBV6-2/TRBV6-3 CASREGLAGGDTQYF
TRBJ1-5 TRBV7-8 CASSFRGGQPQHF
TRBJ2-1 TRBV7-2 CASSPKREGRVEQFF
TRBJ1-1 TRBV7-8 CASSSDRLANTEAFF
TRBJ1-4 TRBV12-3/TRBV12-4 CACGQGANEKLFF
TRBJ2-5 TRBV9 CASSVGVGPETQYF
TRBJ2-5 TRBV29-1 CSVASGGREETQYF
TRBJ1-1 TRBV6-5 CASSKTGNTEAFF
TRBJ2-7 TRBV2 CASPPSLAGPSYEQYF
TRBJ2-3 TRBV20-1 CSARADTDTQYF
TRBJ1-5 TRBV19 CASSRTGDNQPQHF
TRBJ2-5 TRBV7-2 CASTPFPGTSGSGETQYF
TRBJ2-3 TRBV20-1 CSAKRGGGTDTQYF
TRBJ1-2 TRBV11-2 CASSSGTANYGYTF
TRBJ2-7 TRBV7-2 CASSFTSGRPEEYF
TRBJ1-2 TRBV6-6 CASSYPGQGADGYTF
TRBJ2-2 TRBV12-3/TRBV12-4 CASSLSRANTGELFF
TRBJ1-2 TRBV7-2 CASSSRTVTGYTF
TRBJ1-5 TRBV6-5 CASSYSEGPNQPQHF
TRBJ2-5 TRBV2 CASSEDVETQYF
TRBJ2-3 TRBV7-9 CASSPYPQRGGGTDTQYF
TRBJ2-1 TRBV3-1 CASPTTIDEQFF
TRBJ1-5 TRBV12-3/TRBV12-4 CASSFSRINQPQHF
TRBJ2-1 TRBV2 CASSDRQGFYEQFF
TRBJ1-5 TRBV15 CATGPQFNQPQHF
TRBJ1-1 TRBV6-6 CASSYIRENTEAFF
TRBJ2-7 TRBV20-1 CSANTGANEQYF
TRBJ2-5 TRBV12-3/TRBV12-4 CASTDTGQETQYF